The 4 T cell receptor beta chains below all came from one sample that was sequenced in a study of cytomegalovirus exposure and HLA in healthy donors. The study ran its PCR with 60 Vbeta and 13 Jbeta primers. Profiled with immunoSEQ multiplex PCR; TCRdb holds only in-frame clones, not every one. The data contain roughly 180,000 clones, around 85% of them singletons. Specimen: PBMCs. These receptors all stem from a man aged 18 to 29 in good health and CMV-seropositive.

This chain joins TRBV7-8 and TRBJ2-5; 7 positions match TRBD1. Germline V gene sequence: CDR1 SGHVS, CDR2 FQNEAQ. The junction had 5 bases not matched to a gene; V was cut back by 4 bases and J by 3 bases. CDR3 length equals 14 residues. For the CDR3, the DNA is TGTGCCAGCAGCTCCCGACAGGGAAAAGAGACCCAGTACTTC. This encodes CASSSRQGKETQYF.

The chain couples TRBV10-3 to TRBJ1-2; D is unresolved. V lost 0 bases and J lost 4, with 9 bases in between. The CDR3 has 14 residues. Germline V gene lookup returns CDR1 ENHRY and CDR2 SYGVKD. The CDR3 region has the DNA TGTGCCATCAGTGAGTCGGAGGGCAGCTATGGCTACACCTTC. Its translation: CAISESEGSYGYTF.

The V and J genes are TRBV5-1 and TRBJ2-5; TRBD2 matches 8 bases. Judging by the DNA end, TRBJ2-7 fits better; the J call may be wrong. Germline CDR1 is SGHRS and CDR2 is YFSETQ. The CDR3 loop spans 16 amino acids. CDR3 region: CASSPIIASGGSEQYF. The CDR3 region has the DNA TGCGCCAGCAGCCCGATTATAGCCAGCGGGGGTTCCGAGCAGTACTTC.

The rearrangement links TRBV19 to TRBJ2-5; D not resolved. Between the trimmed V and J ends, which lost 1 base and 5 bases, there was a span of 14 bases. The CDR3 spans 15 residues. Germline V gives CDR1 LNHDA, CDR2 SQIVND (reference sequence). The CDR3, as DNA: TGTGCCAGTAGTATAGTTTTGGGTTTCGGGGAGACCCAGTACTTC. Protein: CASSIVLGFGETQYF.